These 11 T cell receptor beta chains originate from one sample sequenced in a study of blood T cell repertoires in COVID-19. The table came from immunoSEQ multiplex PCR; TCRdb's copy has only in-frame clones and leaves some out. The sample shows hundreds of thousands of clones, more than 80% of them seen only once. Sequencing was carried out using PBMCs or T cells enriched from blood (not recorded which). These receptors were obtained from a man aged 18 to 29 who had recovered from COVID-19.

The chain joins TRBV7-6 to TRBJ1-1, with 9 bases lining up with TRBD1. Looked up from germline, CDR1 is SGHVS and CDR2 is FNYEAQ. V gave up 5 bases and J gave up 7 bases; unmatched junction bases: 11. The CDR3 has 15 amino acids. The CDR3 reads CASSPVQDRGFEAFF. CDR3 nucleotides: TGTGCCAGCAGCCCAGTTCAGGACAGGGGCTTTGAAGCTTTCTTT.

The CDR3 region has the DNA TGTGCCAGCAGCTTGGGGCTTTACCAATCCTACGAGCAGTACTTC. Protein: CASSLGLYQSYEQYF. The chain recombines TRBV5-8 with TRBJ2-7; no definite D call. Germline V lookup: CDR1 SGHTS, CDR2 YDEGEE. The V gene lost 0 bases and the J gene lost 1 base, with 11 bases spanning the gap. The CDR3 sequence is 15 residues long.

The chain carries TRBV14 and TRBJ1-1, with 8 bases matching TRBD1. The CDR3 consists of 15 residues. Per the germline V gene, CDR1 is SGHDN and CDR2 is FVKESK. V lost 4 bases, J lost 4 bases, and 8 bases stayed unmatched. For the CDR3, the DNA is TGTGCCAGCAGCCCTTTACAGGGGGGATTCACTGAAGCTTTCTTT. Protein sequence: CASSPLQGGFTEAFF. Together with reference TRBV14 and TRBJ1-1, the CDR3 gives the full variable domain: EAGVTQFPSHSVIEKGQTVTLRCDPISGHDNLYWYRRVMGKEIKFLLHFVKESKQDESGMPNNRFLAERTGGTYSTLKVQPAELEDSGVYFCASSPLQGGFTEAFFGQGTRLTVV.

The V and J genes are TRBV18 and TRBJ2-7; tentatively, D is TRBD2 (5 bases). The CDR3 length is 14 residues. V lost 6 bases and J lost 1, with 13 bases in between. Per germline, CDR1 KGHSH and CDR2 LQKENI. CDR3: CASSRAEISYEQYF. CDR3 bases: TGTGCCAGCTCTCGAGCGGAAATATCCTACGAGCAGTACTTC.

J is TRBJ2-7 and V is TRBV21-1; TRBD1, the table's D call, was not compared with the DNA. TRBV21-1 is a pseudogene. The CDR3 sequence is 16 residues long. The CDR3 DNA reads TGTGCCAGCAGGAATACAGGGGATTCAACGCAGTACGAGCAGTACTTC. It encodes CASRNTGDSTQYEQYF.

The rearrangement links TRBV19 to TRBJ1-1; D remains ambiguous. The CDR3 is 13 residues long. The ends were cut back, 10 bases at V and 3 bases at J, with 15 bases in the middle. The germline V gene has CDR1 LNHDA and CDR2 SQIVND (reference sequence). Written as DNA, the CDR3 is TGTGCCACCCAAGGTCTGGGAGACACTGAAGCTTTCTTT. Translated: CATQGLGDTEAFF.

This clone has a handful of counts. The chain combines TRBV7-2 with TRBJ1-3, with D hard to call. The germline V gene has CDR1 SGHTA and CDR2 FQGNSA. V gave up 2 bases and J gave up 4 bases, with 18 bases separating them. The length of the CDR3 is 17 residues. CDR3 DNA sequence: TGTGCCAGCAGCTTAACGGCCACTATAGGGAGAGGAAACACCATATATTTT. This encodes CASSLTATIGRGNTIYF. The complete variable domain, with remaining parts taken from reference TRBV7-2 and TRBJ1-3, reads GAGVSQSPSNKVTEKGKDVELRCDPISGHTALYWYRQSLGQGLEFLIYFQGNSAPDKSGLPSDRFSAERTGGSVSTLTIQRTQQEDSAVYLCASSLTATIGRGNTIYFGEGSWLTVV.

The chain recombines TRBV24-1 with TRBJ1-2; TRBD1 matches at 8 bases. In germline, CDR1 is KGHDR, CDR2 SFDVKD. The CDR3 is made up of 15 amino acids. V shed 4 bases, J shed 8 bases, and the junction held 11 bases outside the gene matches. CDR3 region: CATSDYRTGSEGYTF. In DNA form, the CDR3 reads TGTGCCACCAGTGACTATAGGACAGGGAGTGAAGGCTACACCTTC.

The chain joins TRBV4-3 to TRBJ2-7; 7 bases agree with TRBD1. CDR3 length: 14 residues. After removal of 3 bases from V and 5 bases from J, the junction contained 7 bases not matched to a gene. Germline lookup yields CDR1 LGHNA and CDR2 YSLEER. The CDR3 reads CASSQVDRKNEQYF. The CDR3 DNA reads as TGCGCCAGCAGCCAGGTGGACAGGAAAAACGAGCAGTACTTC.

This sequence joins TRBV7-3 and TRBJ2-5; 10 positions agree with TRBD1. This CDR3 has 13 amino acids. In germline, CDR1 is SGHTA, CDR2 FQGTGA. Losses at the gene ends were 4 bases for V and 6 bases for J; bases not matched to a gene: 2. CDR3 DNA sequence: TGTGCCAGCAGCTCGGGACAGGGGAAGACCCAGTACTTC. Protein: CASSSGQGKTQYF. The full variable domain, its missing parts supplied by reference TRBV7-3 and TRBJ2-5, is GAGVSQTPSNKVTEKGKYVELRCDPISGHTALYWYRQSLGQGPEFLIYFQGTGAADDSGLPNDRFFAVRPEGSVSTLKIQRTERGDSAVYLCASSSGQGKTQYFGPGTRLLVL.

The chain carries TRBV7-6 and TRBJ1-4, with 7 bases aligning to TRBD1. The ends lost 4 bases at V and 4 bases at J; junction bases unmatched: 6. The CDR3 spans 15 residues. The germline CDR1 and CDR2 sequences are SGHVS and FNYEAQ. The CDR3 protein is CASSYGQAINEKLFF. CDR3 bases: TGTGCCAGCAGCTACGGACAGGCCATTAATGAAAAACTGTTTTTT. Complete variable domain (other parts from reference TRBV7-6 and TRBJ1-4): GAGVSQSPRYKVTKRGQDVALRCDPISGHVSLYWYRQALGQGPEFLTYFNYEAQQDKSGLPNDRFSAERPEGSISTLTIQRTEQRDSAMYRCASSYGQAINEKLFFGSGTQLSVL.